The rows below give T cell receptor beta chains drawn from one sample of a study of CD8 T cells in ankylosing spondylitis. TCRdb independently ran MiXCR on the 5' RACE reads; one entry per CDR3 protein. The sample includes about 260,000 distinct CDR3 sequences, approximately 24% seen only once; the top ten take around 0.58%. The sequenced sample consisted of blood, either unsorted or a sorted T cell fraction (not recorded which). Receptors originate from a male donor with ankylosing spondylitis or in good health (not recorded which). Both conserved end residues are part of each CDR3.

TRBJ2-5	TRBV29-1	CSVQTLEQETQYF
TRBJ2-5	TRBV29-1	CSVEPGQGMLGTQYF
TRBJ2-1	TRBV10-3	CAIGNRQGEDEQFF
TRBJ1-2	TRBV20-1	CSARDGGGNGYTF
TRBJ2-2	TRBV20-1	CSARDRTATNTGELFF
TRBJ2-3	TRBV12-3/TRBV12-4	CASTPGGYTDTQYF
TRBJ1-4	TRBV12-3/TRBV12-4	CASSFKSGNEKLFF
TRBJ2-5	TRBV6-1	CASSSTGGFETQYF
TRBJ2-2	TRBV10-3	CAISEWVKSRTGELFF
TRBJ2-3	TRBV20-1	CSADSGGARDTQYF
TRBJ2-5	TRBV12-3/TRBV12-4	CASSRDSHETQYF
TRBJ2-3	TRBV6-5	CASSYQYPGLAGSTDTQYF
TRBJ2-1	TRBV15	CATSRLAGVYNEQFF
TRBJ2-5	TRBV29-1	CSGGQVGGETQYF
TRBJ2-3	TRBV25-1	CASSDPRGLGTQYF
TRBJ2-6	TRBV6-2/TRBV6-3	CASRPDRAPSGANVLTF
TRBJ1-1	TRBV29-1	CSATGLNTEAFF
TRBJ2-3	TRBV29-1	CSVARQTTSTDTQYF
TRBJ2-3	TRBV29-1	CSVEETASQTDTQYF
TRBJ2-2	TRBV27	CASRNRGMTGELFF
TRBJ1-2	TRBV11-1	CASSFVVGGNYGYTF
TRBJ1-1	TRBV20-1	CSASRTLMNTEAFF
TRBJ2-1	TRBV19	CASSIRVGQAYNEQFF
TRBJ1-1	TRBV29-1	CSGGGGAGPEAFF
TRBJ2-7	TRBV7-8	CASSHGTGDSYEQYF
TRBJ2-1	TRBV12-3/TRBV12-4	CASSDIGKGGGLNEQFF
TRBJ2-1	TRBV9	CASSVDPLSSYNEQFF
TRBJ2-7	TRBV6-1	CASSEVPWDRGVYEQYF
TRBJ2-5	TRBV5-6	CASSLGLVRGETQYF
TRBJ1-1	TRBV20-1	CSATPDTEAFF
TRBJ2-5	TRBV6-5	CASSYLAGGQETQYF
TRBJ2-1	TRBV20-1	CSARDGTHNEQFF
TRBJ1-1	TRBV15	CATSRGGGGRGTEAFF
TRBJ1-1	TRBV12-3/TRBV12-4	CASSLSVGNTEAFF
TRBJ2-4	TRBV5-1	CASSHEGRGLRLAKNIQYF
TRBJ1-1	TRBV2	CASSVRDRENTEAFF
TRBJ2-2	TRBV5-1	CASSPTSGVGELFF
TRBJ2-5	TRBV15	CASQPGDLQETQYF
TRBJ2-2	TRBV29-1	CSAERQDSNTGELFF
TRBJ2-3	TRBV24-1	CATSPRGTSDTQYF